Each of the 18 T cell receptor beta chains below was sequenced from the same sample in a study of OX40 agonist ivuxolimab in advanced cancers. Clones were read by immunoSEQ multiplex PCR, and TCRdb kept only the in-frame ones, dropping some. The sample consists of some 50,000 clones, around 86% of them appearing once. The sequences come from CD4+ or CD8+ T cells sorted from blood, collected in a trial of the OX40 agonist ivuxolimab. All receptors come from an adult with an advanced solid tumor such as melanoma, head and neck, liver or kidney cancer.

This chain uses TRBV6-5 with TRBJ2-3; D may match TRBD1 or TRBD2 (7 bases each). CDR3 length: 15 amino acids. CDR1 and CDR2 from the germline V gene are MNHEY and SVGAGI. Trimming stripped 6 bases from V and 3 bases from J, with 16 bases between. The CDR3 protein is CASSRAGQRTDTQYF. The CDR3 coding sequence is TGTGCCAGCAGCCGAGCGGGACAGCGAACAGATACGCAGTATTTT.

A remark on this clone: This may be a read error: a much more frequent sequence differs by one nucleotide. The chain has TRBV9 and TRBJ2-5; tentatively, D is TRBD1 (6 bases). The J call may be in error: the DNA end matches TRBJ2-7 better. Germline V gene lookup returns CDR1 SGDLS and CDR2 YYNGEE. The CDR3 sequence is 13 residues long. As DNA, the CDR3 is TGTGCCAGCAGTTCCGGACAGACCTACGAGCAGTACTTC. As protein: CASSSGQTYEQYF.

The CDR3 DNA sequence: TGTGCCAGCAGCCAATCCTTATTCGTGGACAGGGCGAGTACTGGAAACACCATATATTTT. It encodes CASSQSLFVDRASTGNTIYF. The chain has TRBV16 and TRBJ1-3, with 8 bases that match TRBD1. The CDR3 runs to 20 residues. Looked up from germline, CDR1 is KGHSY and CDR2 is FQNENV. After removal of 0 bases from V and 2 bases from J, the junction contained 15 bases not matched to a gene. Using reference TRBV16 and TRBJ1-3 for the parts outside the CDR3, the full variable domain is GEEVAQTPKHLVRGEGQKAKLYCAPIKGHSYVFWYQQVLKNEFKFLISFQNENVFDETGMPKERFSAKCLPNSPCSLEIQATKLEDSAVYFCASSQSLFVDRASTGNTIYFGEGSWLTVV.

The chain employs TRBV7-2 and TRBJ1-2, with D perhaps matching TRBD1 (5 bases). The CDR3 covers 13 residues. Germline-derived CDR1 and CDR2 are SGHTA and FQGNSA. V was pared by 5 bases and J by 2 bases, with 9 bases between. CDR3 in DNA: TGTGCCAGCAGCCCGCAGGGAAACTATGGCTACACCTTC. It encodes CASSPQGNYGYTF.

This clone was counted between two and nine times. The chain employs TRBV4-2 and TRBJ1-4; weak D call: TRBD1 (6 bases). V was clipped by 4 bases and J by 8 bases, with 17 bases between them. The CDR3 totals 15 residues. Germline V lookup: CDR1 LGHNA, CDR2 YNFKEQ. DNA of the CDR3: TGTGCCAGCAGCCCTCAACAGGGTATGGGGGAAAAACTGTTTTTT. It yields the protein CASSPQQGMGEKLFF.

In the case of this clone: The junction shows a germline mismatch at one end, possibly a read error. The V and J genes are TRBV2 and TRBJ2-7; no firm D call. The CDR3 has 12 residues. CDR1 and CDR2 from the germline V gene are SNHLY and FYNNEI. CDR3 sequence reads: CASSEAWGSSDF. As DNA, the CDR3 is TGTGCCAGCAGTGAAGCGTGGGGTAGCTCGGACTTC.

The rearrangement joins TRBV14 to TRBJ2-5; no definite D call. The germline CDR1 and CDR2 sequences are SGHDN and FVKESK. The CDR3 covers 15 residues. V lost 1 base and J 0 bases, leaving 9 bases between the germline ends. The CDR3 loop is CASSQGLPYQETQYF. DNA of the CDR3: TGTGCCAGCAGCCAAGGCCTACCGTACCAAGAGACCCAGTACTTC.

The chain is built from TRBV5-1 and TRBJ1-2, with D possibly TRBD1 on 6 matching bases. Trimming shortened V by 5 bases and J by 1 base, and 12 bases separated the two germline ends. This CDR3 is built from 14 residues. Germline-derived CDR1 and CDR2 are SGHRS and YFSETQ. The CDR3 is CASSPSRGNYGYTF. The CDR3 region has the DNA TGCGCCAGCAGTCCGAGCAGGGGTAACTATGGCTACACCTTC.

This chain connects TRBV15 to TRBJ1-2; D gene uncertain. CDR1 is LNHNV and CDR2 is YYDKDF in the germline V gene (reference sequence). This CDR3 region has 12 residues. The V end lost 0 bases, the J end lost 8 bases, and 7 bases lay between the germline ends. This CDR3 is CATSRDRLGYTF. In DNA, the CDR3 is TGTGCCACCAGCAGAGATCGGCTGGGCTACACCTTC.

Comments on this clone: This sample includes further DNA sequences coding for the same CDR3. CDR3 DNA: TGTGCCGGCGGAGGGACTAGCGGGAGATTGGACGAGCAGTACTTC. Its protein product is CAGGGTSGRLDEQYF. This rearrangement joins TRBV10-3 to TRBJ2-7, with 14 bases matching TRBD2. The CDR3 runs 15 residues. V lost 11 bases, J lost 5 bases, and 11 bases stayed unmatched. Germline-derived CDR1 and CDR2 are ENHRY and SYGVKD.

The rearrangement joins TRBV4-1 to TRBJ1-6; D is unclear. V was shortened by 0 bases and J by 10 bases, with 13 bases between the two germline ends. Germline CDR1 is MGHRA and CDR2 is YSYEKL. CDR3 size: 15 residues. The CDR3 sequence is CASSQEWTARSPLHF. The CDR3, as DNA: TGCGCCAGCAGCCAAGAGTGGACCGCGCGGTCACCCCTCCACTTT.

This chain connects TRBV7-3 to TRBJ2-1; possibly TRBD1 for D (5 bases). V shed 1 base and J shed 5 bases, with 12 bases lying between them. The CDR3 is made up of 15 amino acids. Germline assignment: CDR1 SGHTA and CDR2 FQGTGA. The CDR3 loop reads CASSLNGAWNNEQFF. CDR3 in DNA: TGTGCCAGCAGCTTAAATGGGGCTTGGAACAATGAGCAGTTCTTC.

This chain links TRBV2 with TRBJ2-5; weak D call: TRBD1 (6 bases). Germline V lookup: CDR1 SNHLY, CDR2 FYNNEI. This CDR3 comprises 14 residues. V was trimmed by 4 bases and J by 4 bases, leaving 13 bases between them. CDR3 in DNA: TGTGCCAGCAGTGCTCGACAGGTGGGAGAGACCCAGTACTTC. Protein product: CASSARQVGETQYF.

This clone was found a few times. It differs at one base from a far larger clone, so likely a read error. This same CDR3 is encoded by further DNA sequences in the sample. This sequence joins TRBV4-1 and TRBJ1-2; D possibly corresponds to TRBD1 (6 bases). Germline CDR1 reads MGHRA; CDR2 reads YSYEKL. The CDR3 spans 16 residues. The V end was cut by 5 bases, the J end by 3 bases, with 19 bases between. CDR3 DNA sequence: TGCGCCAGCAGCAAGACACTAGGACAGTTGGACTATGGCTACACCTTC. Its translation is CASSKTLGQLDYGYTF.

The V and J genes are TRBV19 and TRBJ2-1, with 7 nucleotides matching TRBD2. Germline loops: CDR1 LNHDA, CDR2 SQIVND (reference sequence). This CDR3 comprises 17 residues. With 3 bases clipped from V and 0 bases from J, the junction kept 8 bases outside the gene matches. As DNA, the CDR3 is TGTGCCAGTAGTATTTACGGCGGGAGTTTCTCCTACAATGAGCAGTTCTTC. This translates into CASSIYGGSFSYNEQFF. Full variable domain (outside the CDR3, taken from reference TRBV19 and TRBJ2-1): DGGITQSPKYLFRKEGQNVTLSCEQNLNHDAMYWYRQDPGQGLRLIYYSQIVNDFQKGDIAEGYSVSREKKESFPLTVTSAQKNPTAFYLCASSIYGGSFSYNEQFFGPGTRLTVL.

The chain combines TRBV27 with TRBJ2-1; D is uncertain. The CDR3 length is 13 residues. V lost 7 bases to trimming and J lost 9 bases, with 16 bases between them. The germline gives CDR1 MNHEY, CDR2 SMNVEV (reference sequence). The CDR3 here is CASKVSLYGEQFF. In DNA form, the CDR3 reads TGTGCCAGCAAGGTTAGCTTATACGGTGAGCAGTTCTTC.

The chain carries TRBV2 and TRBJ1-2; possibly TRBD1 for D (6 bases). V lost 1 base to trimming and J lost 1 base, with 16 bases between them. The CDR3 loop spans 17 amino acids. CDR1 is SNHLY and CDR2 is FYNNEI in the germline V gene. The CDR3 reads CASSEGGATLRNYGYTF. DNA for the CDR3: TGTGCCAGCAGTGAAGGGGGGGCCACGCTGCGTAACTATGGCTACACCTTC.

This clone was seen a few times. The chain recombines TRBV6-1 with TRBJ2-7; D gene unclear. The length of the CDR3 is 11 residues. CDR1 MNHNS and CDR2 SASEGT come from the germline V gene. Trimming took 8 bases from V and 3 from J, leaving 8 bases between them. The CDR3 DNA follows: TGTGCCAGCGGGCAGAACTACGAGCAGTACTTC. This translates into CASGQNYEQYF.